This T cell receptor (beta chain) was documented in a study of blood T cell repertoires in COVID-19. As for the study in general: PBMCs, B-cell-depleted T cells, or T cells provided the cDNA or gDNA that made up the material.

Authors' data handling: Reference gene primer amplification gave estimated nucleated cell counts. Assay used: immunoSEQ multiplex PCR; TCRdb lists only in-frame clones, some missing. For V, J and clone size, that table is used; D and trimming come from the DNA. The sample holds some 260,000 clones; about 91% are singletons and the top ten take 6.3%. Those enrolled in Seattle joined during active infection and were followed longitudinally afterward. The sequenced sample consisted of peripheral blood. The sequence came from a woman between 25 and 40 years old with COVID-19, enrolled during active disease.

The CDR3 region is CASTEGGDTEAFF. For the CDR3, the DNA is TGCGCCAGCACGGAAGGCGGGGACACTGAAGCTTTCTTT. The gene calls are TRBV5-1 and TRBJ1-1; D is uncertain. CDR3 length: 13 residues. Looked up from germline, CDR1 is SGHRS and CDR2 is YFSETQ. V lost 6 bases, J lost 3 bases, and 12 bases lay in between.